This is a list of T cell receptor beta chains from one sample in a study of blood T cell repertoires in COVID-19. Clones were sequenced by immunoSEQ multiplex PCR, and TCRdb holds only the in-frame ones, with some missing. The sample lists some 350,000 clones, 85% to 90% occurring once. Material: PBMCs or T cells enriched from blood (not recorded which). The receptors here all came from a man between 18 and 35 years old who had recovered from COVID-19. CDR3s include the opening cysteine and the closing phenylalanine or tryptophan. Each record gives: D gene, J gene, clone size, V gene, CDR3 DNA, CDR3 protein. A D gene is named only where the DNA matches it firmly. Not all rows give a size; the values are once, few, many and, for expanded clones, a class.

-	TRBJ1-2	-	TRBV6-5	TGTGCCAGCACCCTGCGCGGATTCGATGGCTACACCTTC	CASTLRGFDGYTF
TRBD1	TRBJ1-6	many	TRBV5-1	TGCGCCAGCAGCGTCTCCGGGACAGACGTTCCCCTCCACTTT	CASSVSGTDVPLHF
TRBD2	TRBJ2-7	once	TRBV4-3	TGCGCCAGCAGCCAACAAGCGGGGGAGTCCTACGAGCAGTACTTC	CASSQQAGESYEQYF
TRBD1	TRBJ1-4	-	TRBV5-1	TGCGCCAGCAGCTATGGACAGGGTTCAAATGAAAAACTGTTTTTT	CASSYGQGSNEKLFF
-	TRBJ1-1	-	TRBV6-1	TGTGCCAGCAGTGAGGGCTTCCTTGGGACTGAAGCTTTCTTT	CASSEGFLGTEAFF
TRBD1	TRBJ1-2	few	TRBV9	TGTGCCAGCAGCTCGGGGACAGGGCAAAGTGGTGGCTACACCTTC	CASSSGTGQSGGYTF
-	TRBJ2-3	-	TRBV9	TGTGCCAGCAGCGTAGACTCAACAGGGCTGAATACGCAGTATTTT	CASSVDSTGLNTQYF
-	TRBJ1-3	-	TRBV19	TGTGCCAGCTTCACAGGTTGGTCTGGAAACACCATATATTTT	CASFTGWSGNTIYF
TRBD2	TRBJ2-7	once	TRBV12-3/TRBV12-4	TGTGCCAGCACTCCCGGGGAGGGCTACGAGCAGTACTTC	CASTPGEGYEQYF
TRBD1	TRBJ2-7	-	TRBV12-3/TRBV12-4	TGTGCCAGCAACACCGACAGGGTTCGGGAGCAGTACTTC	CASNTDRVREQYF
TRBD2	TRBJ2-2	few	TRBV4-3	TGCGCCAGCAGCCAAGGAACTAGCGCGAACACCGGGGAGCTGTTTTTT	CASSQGTSANTGELFF
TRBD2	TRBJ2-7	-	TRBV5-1	TGCGCCAGCAGCTTGGCCGCTAGCGGGAAGTACGAGCAGTACTTC	CASSLAASGKYEQYF
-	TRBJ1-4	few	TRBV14	TGTGCCAGCAGCCAAGAAAGATGGGGCCGGCAGGTTAATGAAAAACTGTTTTTT	CASSQERWGRQVNEKLFF
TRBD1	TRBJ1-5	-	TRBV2	TGTGCCAGCAGTGAAGGGGGGCAGGGGGTTTCCCATTTT	CASSEGGQGVSHF
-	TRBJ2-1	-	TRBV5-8	TGTGCCAGCAGCTACGCCCCCGGGAGTTACAATGAGCAGTTCTTC	CASSYAPGSYNEQFF
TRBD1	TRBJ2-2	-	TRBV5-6	TGTGCCAGCAGCAGGTGGACAGGGGTCTCGAGGACCGGGGAGCTGTTTTTT	CASSRWTGVSRTGELFF
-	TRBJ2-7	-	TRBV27	TGTGCCAGCAGCAGAAACTGGGGGGGGCGCGACCTCTACGAGCAGTACTTC	CASSRNWGGRDLYEQYF
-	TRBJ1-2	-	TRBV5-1	TGCGCCAGCAGCGCACGTAACGCGGGCTACACCTTC	CASSARNAGYTF
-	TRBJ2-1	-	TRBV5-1	TGCGCCAGCAGCCTCGGGAGCTCCAATAATAATGAGCAGTTCTTC	CASSLGSSNNNEQFF
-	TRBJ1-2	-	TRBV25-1	TGTGCCAGCTTAAATTTCCCCGACAGATCGCGTGGCTACACCTTC	CASLNFPDRSRGYTF
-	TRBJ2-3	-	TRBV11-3	TGTGCCAGCAGCCGTACAGGGTTCGGAGATACGCAGTATTTT	CASSRTGFGDTQYF
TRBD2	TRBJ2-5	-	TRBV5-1	TGCGCCCGCAGCTTGGTGGGGGGGGACCAAGAGACCCAGTACTTC	CARSLVGGDQETQYF
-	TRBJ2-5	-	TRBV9	TGTGCCAGCAGCGTCTCGACAAGCCAAGAGACCCAGTACTTC	CASSVSTSQETQYF
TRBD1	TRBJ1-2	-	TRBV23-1	TGCGCCAGCAGTCCCTGGGGACAGAACTATGGCTACACCTTC	CASSPWGQNYGYTF
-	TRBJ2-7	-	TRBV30	TGTGCCTGGAGCATAGACAGGTTTTGGGAGCAGTACTTC	CAWSIDRFWEQYF
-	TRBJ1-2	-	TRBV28	TGTGCCAGCAGTTTTAGGCGGCCTAACTATGGCTACACCTTC	CASSFRRPNYGYTF
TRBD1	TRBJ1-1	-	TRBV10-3	TGTGCCATCAGTGTGACAGGGGTTAGCACTGAAGCTTTCTTT	CAISVTGVSTEAFF
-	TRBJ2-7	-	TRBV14	TGTGCCAGCAGCCAAGCACTAGCCGATAGCTCCTACGAGCAGTACTTC	CASSQALADSSYEQYF
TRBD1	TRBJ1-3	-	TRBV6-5	TGTGCCAGCAGTTACTTTGGGGACAGCGCAAGAAACACCATATATTTT	CASSYFGDSARNTIYF
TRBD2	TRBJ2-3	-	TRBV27	TGTGCCAGCAGTCCCACGACTAGCGTGACGTCAGATACGCAGTATTTT	CASSPTTSVTSDTQYF
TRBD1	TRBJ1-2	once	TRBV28	TGTGCCAGCAGTTCATCCGGGACAGGCTATGGCTACACCTTC	CASSSSGTGYGYTF
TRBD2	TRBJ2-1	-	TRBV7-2	TGTGCCAGCAGCTTAGTTGGAACTAGCGGGCCCTACAATGAGCAGTTCTTC	CASSLVGTSGPYNEQFF
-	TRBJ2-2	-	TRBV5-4	TGTGCCAGCAGCTTTACCACGGGGATTACCGGGGAGCTGTTTTTT	CASSFTTGITGELFF
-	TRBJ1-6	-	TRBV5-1	TGCGCCAGCAGCTTGGCCTCGGCAGCGAATTCACCCCTCCACTTT	CASSLASAANSPLHF
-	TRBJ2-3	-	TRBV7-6	TGTGCCAGCAGCTTAAGAGCGGAGCTGGGCACAGATACGCAGTATTTT	CASSLRAELGTDTQYF
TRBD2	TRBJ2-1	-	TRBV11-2	TGTGCCAGCAGCGTGACTAGCGGGGGCTACAATGAGCAGTTCTTC	CASSVTSGGYNEQFF
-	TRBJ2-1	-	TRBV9	TGTGCCAGCAGCGTAGGGTACCCGCGGCGGGGGCAATACAATGAGCAGTTCTTC	CASSVGYPRRGQYNEQFF